One and the same sample provided the 6 T cell receptor beta chains below, sequenced in a study of T-cell memory formation after mild COVID-19. TCRdb recomputed calls from the 5' RACE reads with MiXCR, one row per CDR3 protein. Of under 650,000 distinct CDR3 sequences in the sample, more than 15% were seen once. Sequenced sample: PBMCs or a T cell subset sorted from them (not recorded which). The source of these receptors is an adult woman who had mild COVID-19 (a few samples of this study predate the infection). Cell type and time point are not known.

The chain recombines TRBV30 with TRBJ1-3; D is unclear. In germline, CDR1 is GTSNPN, CDR2 SVGIG (reference sequence). V gave up 3 bases and J gave up 0 bases, with 3 bases separating them. CDR3 size: 12 residues. CDR3 protein: CAWSPSGNTIYF. In DNA, the CDR3 is TGTGCCTGGAGCCCCTCTGGAAACACCATATATTTT.

The chain recombines TRBV5-1 with TRBJ1-6; D gene ambiguous. CDR3 length: 15 amino acids. Germline values: CDR1 SGHRS, CDR2 YFSETQ. V was shortened by 0 bases and J by 6 bases, with 10 bases between the two germline ends. Here the CDR3 DNA reads TGCGCCAGCAGCTTGGTGGGTGGCAGTAATTCACCCCTCCACTTT. Its protein is CASSLVGGSNSPLHF. Filled out from reference TRBV5-1 and TRBJ1-6, the complete variable domain reads KAGVTQTPRYLIKTRGQQVTLSCSPISGHRSVSWYQQTPGQGLQFLFEYFSETQRNKGNFPGRFSGRQFSNSRSEMNVSTLELGDSALYLCASSLVGGSNSPLHFGNGTRLTVT.

This clonotype turned up a few times. The chain uses TRBV6-1 and TRBJ1-5; no definite D call. Germline CDR1 reads MNHNS; CDR2 reads SASEGT. This CDR3 has 11 residues. Trimming removed 11 bases at V and 0 bases at J, with 5 bases between. As DNA, the CDR3 is TGTGCCTGGGGTAGCAATCAGCCCCAGCATTTT. Amino acids: CAWGSNQPQHF.

The rearrangement uses TRBV2 and TRBJ2-5; 9 nucleotides line up with TRBD2. There are 14 residues in the CDR3. The germline V gene encodes CDR1 SNHLY and CDR2 FYNNEI. V shed 5 bases, J shed 5 bases, and the junction held 6 bases outside the gene matches. CDR3 in amino acids: CASSYTLAGETQYF. DNA for the CDR3: TGTGCCAGCAGTTACACGCTAGCGGGGGAGACCCAGTACTTC.

The rearrangement joins TRBV23-1 to TRBJ2-1; tentative D call: TRBD2 (6 bases). TRBV23-1 is recorded as an ORF, its role being uncertain. V was pared by 3 bases and J by 8 bases, with 20 bases between. The length of the CDR3 is 16 residues. The CDR3 DNA sequence: TGCGCCAGCAGTCACCCCTTAGCGGCGCCCGTCGATGAGCAGTTCTTC. It encodes CASSHPLAAPVDEQFF.

This clonotype showed up just a few times. The chain joins TRBV19 to TRBJ2-7; D unclear. The CDR3 sequence is 13 residues long. V gave up 6 bases and J gave up 5 bases, with 14 bases separating them. From germline, CDR1 is LNHDA and CDR2 SQIVND (reference sequence). The CDR3 loop reads CASRVASEDEQYF. The CDR3 DNA is TGTGCCAGTAGGGTCGCGTCTGAGGACGAGCAGTACTTC.